This record concerns one T cell receptor beta chain sequence. Its binding antigen is unknown. Per-base quality was not reported, and no clone a single base away is much larger than it. These data come from a study of early T cells in non-severe SARS-CoV-2 infection (dated by TCRdb to the early 2020s). Concerning the study at large: Because TCR sequencing was done on bulk RNA from unsorted whole blood, the alpha and beta chains could not be paired.

Results and caveats for the whole study, not just this receptor: VDJdb matching was skewed toward anti-spike CD8 responses and likely underestimated virus-specific expansions by missing private and CD4 specificities.

A case-control design nested within a healthcare worker cohort in London, UK, was used, with weekly nasopharyngeal swab PCR tests and blood sampling performed. Healthcare workers were enrolled in the week of the UK lockdown, from 23 to 31 March 2020, and were followed every week for up to roughly 16 weeks. Library preparation employed 5' RACE. Sequenced on a NextSeq 500. In the TCR library protocol, unique molecular identifiers were attached to individual cDNA molecules to correct for PCR bias and sequencing error. Both TCR alpha and beta chains were sequenced, and tight co-correlation was observed between alpha and beta sequence abundances in each sample. The source study handled its data this way. Decombinator V4 was used to annotate TCR sequences for V gene, J gene and CDR3. Expanded TCRs were defined as changing significantly between any two time points under a Poisson model with p below 0.0001. TCR abundances were normalised to the total number of TCRs sequenced per sample and were expressed as counts per million. MAIT TCRs were defined by TRAV1-2 paired with TRAJ12, TRAJ20 or TRAJ33, and iNKT TCRs by TRAV10 paired with TRAJ18. VDJdb, accessed 1 November 2021, was searched for CMV, EBV and SARS-CoV-2 annotated TCRs, excluding TCRs annotated for multiple antigens. TCRdb ran its own pipeline on the public reads, namely fastp trimming at Q25 and MiXCR clone calling, and kept in-frame beta chains. Here each entry gathers all rows of one CDR3 protein and keeps the most common genes and DNA. In this record, the V and J calls reflect TCRdb's handling and not the investigators' own analysis. The sample table holds about 94,000 distinct CDR3 sequences, of which approximately 13% were seen once. Clones ranked in the top ten supply 2% to 2.5% of the sample.

Trimming at the junction amounts to 3 bases on V and 5 bases on J, and the germline ends lie 20 bases apart. The germline V gene gives CDR1 as SGHTA and CDR2 as FQGNSA. Its CDR3 holds 17 amino acids, cysteine through phenylalanine. Left in the record is the CDR3 DNA by itself, 51 bases read in frame from the first base. The sample comprised whole blood. The receptor was isolated from an adult who was a healthcare worker with PCR-confirmed SARS-CoV-2 infection or an uninfected control (not recorded which). The rearrangement joined TRBV7-2 to TRBJ1-5; tentative D gene TRBD1, with 5 bases matching. CDR3 reads: CASSLSHFGGFDQPQHF. Read as DNA, the sequence is TGTGCCAGCAGCTTGTCCCATTTTGGGGGATTCGATCAGCCCCAGCATTTT.